The 24 T cell receptor beta chains listed next were all sequenced from one sample in a study of blood T cell repertoires in COVID-19. Using immunoSEQ multiplex PCR, the repertoire was profiled, and TCRdb retains in-frame clones only, with some absent. Altogether hundreds of thousands of clones are present, 65% to 90% being singletons, with the ten largest covering more than 4.5%. The specimen sequenced was peripheral blood. The source of these receptors is a man over 45 with active or convalescent COVID-19.

The gene calls are TRBV18 and TRBJ1-1; perhaps TRBD1 as D (6 bases). CDR3 length: 14 amino acids. V was pared by 3 bases and J by 8 bases, with 16 bases between. Germline V gene sequence: CDR1 KGHSH, CDR2 LQKENI. CDR3 nucleotides: TGTGCCAGCTCACCGGCCCGTAACACAGGGGAAGCTTTCTTT. Translation: CASSPARNTGEAFF. The full variable domain, in which reference TRBV18 and TRBJ1-1 provide the parts outside the CDR3, is NAGVMQNPRHLVRRRGQEARLRCSPMKGHSHVYWYRQLPEEGLKFMVYLQKENIIDESGMPKERFSAEFPKEGPSILRIQQVVRGDSAAYFCASSPARNTGEAFFGQGTRLTVV.

This rearrangement joins TRBV30 to TRBJ1-2, with 7 positions matching TRBD1. The germline V gene has CDR1 GTSNPN and CDR2 SVGIG (reference sequence). This CDR3 contains 15 residues. The ends lost 2 bases at V and 5 bases at J; junction bases unmatched: 11. The CDR3 region is CAWSRDRVEGYGYTF. DNA of the CDR3: TGTGCCTGGAGTAGAGACAGGGTTGAGGGTTATGGCTACACCTTC.

The genes are TRBV7-9 and TRBJ2-5; the D gene is possibly TRBD2 (5 bases). Germline assignment: CDR1 SEHNR and CDR2 FQNEAQ (reference sequence). This CDR3 has 13 amino acids. The V and J ends lost 3 bases and 2 bases respectively, with 7 bases between them. The chain's CDR3 is CASSFGVQETQYF. The CDR3 DNA reads as TGTGCCAGCAGCTTCGGGGTGCAAGAGACCCAGTACTTC. Full variable domain (rest looked up from reference TRBV7-9 and TRBJ2-5): DTGVSQNPRHKITKRGQNVTFRCDPISEHNRLYWYRQTLGQGPEFLTYFQNEAQLEKSRLLSDRFSAERPKGSFSTLEIQRTEQGDSAMYLCASSFGVQETQYFGPGTRLLVL.

The rearrangement links TRBV9 to TRBJ1-5, with 8 positions matching TRBD1. V was clipped by 4 bases and J by 1 base; unmatched bases: 1. Per the germline V gene, CDR1 is SGDLS and CDR2 is YYNGEE. CDR3 length equals 14 residues. The CDR3 protein is CASSRQGSNQPQHF. CDR3 sequence (DNA): TGTGCCAGCAGCAGACAGGGGAGCAATCAGCCCCAGCATTTT.

J is TRBJ2-5 and V is TRBV7-9; the D gene is possibly TRBD2 (5 bases). The CDR3 has 14 residues. Germline CDR1 reads SEHNR; CDR2 reads FQNEAQ (reference sequence). Trimming pared 4 bases from V and 1 base from J, leaving 10 bases between. CDR3 sequence (DNA): TGTGCCAGCAGCTACCCTCGGGGCCAAGAGACCCAGTACTTC. It translates to CASSYPRGQETQYF.

V and J are TRBV27 and TRBJ1-6; 7 bases agree with TRBD1. Germline V gene data show CDR1 as MNHEY and CDR2 as SMNVEV (reference sequence). The CDR3 loop spans 14 amino acids. The V segment lost 10 bases and the J segment 9 bases; nucleotides outside the gene matches: 12. Here the CDR3 reads CATLRGPLGSPLHF. In DNA, the CDR3 is TGTGCCACCTTAAGGGGGCCCCTCGGTTCACCCCTCCACTTT.

The chain has TRBV19 and TRBJ2-7; 7 bases map to TRBD1. Germline V gene sequence: CDR1 LNHDA, CDR2 SQIVND (reference sequence). This CDR3 contains 14 residues. J lost 5 bases, V lost 6 bases, and 10 bases had no gene match. The CDR3 loop reads CASRSYRGSDEQYF. The CDR3 nucleotides read TGTGCCAGTAGAAGCTACAGGGGAAGCGACGAGCAGTACTTC.

This clone was picked up a small number of times. V is TRBV5-1 and J is TRBJ2-7; possible D gene TRBD1, 6 bases. Trimming pared 1 base from V and 5 bases from J, leaving 16 bases between. CDR1 is SGHRS and CDR2 is YFSETQ in the germline V gene. The CDR3 consists of 15 residues. In nucleotides, the CDR3 is TGCGCCAGCAGCTTGTTACCAGGGGTGGGCCACGAGCAGTACTTC. Translation: CASSLLPGVGHEQYF.

This chain links TRBV3-1 (or the pseudogene TRBV3-2) with TRBJ1-5; possibly TRBD1 for D (6 bases). The V gene lost 4 bases and the J gene lost 4 bases, with 11 bases spanning the gap. CDR3 length equals 14 residues. CDR1 and CDR2 (germline): LGHDT, YNNKEL (reference sequence). The CDR3 region has the DNA TGTGCCAGCAGCCCTTTGGGGGCAAATCAGCCCCAGCATTTT. Its translation is CASSPLGANQPQHF.

The CDR3 DNA reads TGTGCCAGCAGGCCCGCGGATAATTCACCCCTCCACTTT. Translated, it gives CASRPADNSPLHF. The V call is TRBV6-5, the J call TRBJ1-6; D uncertain. CDR1 and CDR2 (germline): MNHEY, SVGAGI. V gave up 6 bases and J gave up 5 bases, with 8 bases separating them. This CDR3 region has 13 residues.

The gene calls are TRBV5-1 and TRBJ2-5, with 14 bases aligning to TRBD2. The CDR3 is 23 amino acids. J lost 4 bases, V lost 4 bases, and 27 bases had no gene match. The germline V gene has CDR1 SGHRS and CDR2 YFSETQ. In nucleotides, the CDR3 is TGCGCCAGCAGCCCAGACCCTAGGGGATTCCCTTGGGGACTAGCGGGAGTCCGAGAGACCCAGTACTTC. Protein: CASSPDPRGFPWGLAGVRETQYF.

The genes are TRBV28 and TRBJ1-3, with a weak D call TRBD1 (6 bases). Trimming removed 6 bases at V and 9 bases at J, with 18 bases between. Germline-derived CDR1 and CDR2 are MDHEN and SYDVKM. The CDR3 spans 14 residues. The CDR3 sequence: CASRKQGLGGTIYF. In DNA, the CDR3 is TGTGCCAGCAGAAAACAGGGTCTGGGCGGCACCATATATTTT.

In regard to this clone: The same CDR3 also results from other DNA sequences found in this sample. This chain connects TRBV28 to TRBJ2-7; a weak D match, TRBD1 (6 bases). Trimming pared 4 bases from V and 1 base from J, leaving 8 bases between. Germline V gene sequence: CDR1 MDHEN, CDR2 SYDVKM. There are 13 residues in the CDR3. CDR3 in amino acids: CASSSGQSYEQYF. The DNA of the CDR3 is TGTGCCAGCAGTTCAGGACAGTCCTACGAGCAGTACTTC.

The chain has TRBV5-1 and TRBJ2-1, with 8 bases that match TRBD2. Germline trimming cut 4 bases from V and 3 bases from J; bases unmatched to any gene: 6. The CDR3 consists of 15 residues. Germline V lookup: CDR1 SGHRS, CDR2 YFSETQ. The CDR3 nucleotides read TGCGCCAGCAGCCCCGGGGGGGCTTTCTACAATGAGCAGTTCTTC. This translates into CASSPGGAFYNEQFF.

The chain combines TRBV9 with TRBJ1-3; 9 nucleotides agree with TRBD1. The CDR3 totals 20 residues. Per germline, CDR1 SGDLS and CDR2 YYNGEE. J was trimmed by 1 base and V by 1 base; bases with no gene match: 15. CDR3 DNA sequence: TGTGCCAGCAGCGTAACCTCAAAAACAGGGGGCAGCCTTTCTGGAAACACCATATATTTT. Protein sequence: CASSVTSKTGGSLSGNTIYF.

J is TRBJ1-1 and V is TRBV2; the match to TRBD1 covers 9 bases. J gave up 1 base and V 3 bases, and 3 bases lay outside the gene matches. The CDR3 is 15 amino acids. Germline CDR1 is SNHLY and CDR2 is FYNNEI. CDR3 coding DNA: TGTGCCAGCAGTGATGGGGGACAGGGGAACACTGAAGCTTTCTTT. It specifies CASSDGGQGNTEAFF.

This chain links TRBV28 with TRBJ2-1, with 9 bases lining up with TRBD2. The CDR3 runs 17 residues. The germline V gene has CDR1 MDHEN and CDR2 SYDVKM. J gave up 0 bases and V 6 bases, and 9 bases lay outside the gene matches. The CDR3 nucleotides read TGTGCCAGCAGACCGCGGGAGGGCCTCAGCTCCTACAATGAGCAGTTCTTC. It encodes CASRPREGLSSYNEQFF.

The V call is TRBV6-4, the J call TRBJ1-6; no clear D. The CDR3 totals 13 residues. V lost 6 bases and J 7 bases, leaving 10 bases between the germline ends. Germline loops: CDR1 MRHNA, CDR2 SNTAGT. The CDR3 DNA reads as TGTGCCAGCAGGGACGGCACGAATTCACCCCTCCACTTT. Its protein is CASRDGTNSPLHF.

The chain has TRBV19 and TRBJ2-3; TRBD2 might be the D (6 bases). The CDR3 spans 15 residues. Germline CDR1 is LNHDA and CDR2 is SQIVND (reference sequence). V lost 5 bases to trimming and J lost 8 bases, with 20 bases between them. In nucleotides, the CDR3 is TGTGCCAGTAGTCCAGGAAACCGGGACTTAGGTACGCAGTATTTT. Translation: CASSPGNRDLGTQYF.

The V call is TRBV5-4, the J call TRBJ2-5, with 8 bases matching TRBD2. The CDR3 length is 16 residues. With V trimmed by 0 bases and J by 2 bases, 6 bases remained unmatched. Germline V CDR1 and CDR2: SGHNT, YYREEE (reference sequence). This CDR3 is CASSLVGAGGQETQYF. The DNA for the CDR3 is TGTGCCAGCAGCTTGGTGGGTGCGGGAGGTCAAGAGACCCAGTACTTC.

The sample holds a few counts of this clone. In nucleotides, the CDR3 is TGCGCCAGCAGCCAAGGTCTAGTAGGCACAGATACGCAGTATTTT. Translation: CASSQGLVGTDTQYF. The chain links TRBV4-1 to TRBJ2-3; D gene unclear. The CDR3 sequence is 15 residues long. Trimming stripped 1 base from V and 1 base from J, with 9 bases between. CDR1 and CDR2 from the germline V gene are MGHRA and YSYEKL.

The CDR3 spells CASSRTGDTYEQYF. The CDR3 region has the DNA TGTGCCAGCAGTCGGACAGGCGATACCTACGAGCAGTACTTC. V and J are TRBV6-5 and TRBJ2-7; TRBD1 matches at 7 bases. In germline, CDR1 is MNHEY, CDR2 SVGAGI. The CDR3 has 14 residues. V was clipped by 5 bases and J by 2 bases; unmatched bases: 6.

The chain couples TRBV18 to TRBJ2-7; D gene uncertain. The germline V and J ends were trimmed by 4 bases and 0 bases, with 16 bases remaining between them. The CDR3 has 16 residues. Germline CDR1 is KGHSH and CDR2 is LQKENI. In DNA form, the CDR3 reads TGTGCCAGCTCACAATCCTCAGGTGCGAGCTCCTACGAGCAGTACTTC. This sequence encodes CASSQSSGASSYEQYF.

This chain uses TRBV27 with TRBJ1-6, with TRBD1 identical over 9 bases. The ends lost 4 bases at V and 6 bases at J; junction bases unmatched: 16. This CDR3 contains 19 residues. CDR1 is MNHEY, CDR2 SMNVEV, per germline (reference sequence). The CDR3 bases are TGTGCCAGCAGTTCGATCCGGGACAGGGCTAAACTTACTAATTCACCCCTCCACTTT. It yields the protein CASSSIRDRAKLTNSPLHF.